A single sample gave rise to the 5 T cell receptor beta chains below, sequenced in a study of blood T cell repertoires in COVID-19. Only in-frame clones appear in the TCRdb table, and some are missing; sequencing was by immunoSEQ multiplex PCR. The sample has around 170,000 clones, approximately 80% seen once. The sample consisted of PBMCs or T cells enriched from blood (not recorded which). Receptors were obtained from a man aged 45 to 65 who had recovered from COVID-19.

The rearrangement joins TRBV7-9 to TRBJ1-1, with D perhaps TRBD1 (5 bases). CDR3 length: 13 amino acids. Germline loops: CDR1 SEHNR, CDR2 FQNEAQ (reference sequence). V was cut by 5 bases and J by 1 base, with 8 bases left in between. DNA for the CDR3: TGTGCCAGCAGCCCCAGGGCGAACACTGAAGCTTTCTTT. Its protein is CASSPRANTEAFF.

The chain employs TRBV29-1 and TRBJ2-1; TRBD1 is a possible D gene (6 bases). V was clipped by 3 bases and J by 10 bases, with 13 bases between them. Germline-derived CDR1 and CDR2 are SQVTM and ANQGSEA. This CDR3 is 12 amino acids long. DNA of the CDR3: TGCAGCGTTGACAGGGGTTTAAGGGAGCAGTTCTTC. Translating it yields CSVDRGLREQFF.

In this sample, this clone turned up once. The chain employs TRBV5-5 and TRBJ2-7, with D unresolved. V lost 0 bases, J lost 2 bases, and 9 bases lay in between. The germline V gene has CDR1 SGHKS and CDR2 YYEKEE (reference sequence). The CDR3 consists of 14 residues. The DNA for the CDR3 is TGTGCCAGCAGCTTGGAACAGAGAACCTACGAGCAGTACTTC. Its protein product is CASSLEQRTYEQYF.

This rearrangement joins TRBV19 to TRBJ1-6; 9 bases fit TRBD1. The V gene's germline CDR1 is LNHDA and CDR2 SQIVND (reference sequence). The CDR3 runs 16 residues. Trimming took 4 bases from V and 2 from J; bases not matched to a gene: 3. Written as DNA, the CDR3 is TGTGCCAGTAGTACCCGGACAGGGGCCTATAATTCACCCCTCCACTTT. The encoded protein is CASSTRTGAYNSPLHF.

This chain links TRBV19 with TRBJ2-7; 12 bases map to TRBD1. Trimming took 5 bases from V and 7 from J; bases not matched to a gene: 9. Germline V lookup: CDR1 LNHDA, CDR2 SQIVND (reference sequence). This CDR3 is built from 15 residues. CDR3 residues: CASSSPGQGAREQYF. CDR3 in DNA: TGTGCCAGTAGTTCTCCGGGACAGGGGGCCCGGGAGCAGTACTTC.